The sequence of this T cell receptor beta chain was determined in a study of metastatic and nonmetastatic thyroid tumors. General study points: In blood and tumor, TCR beta diversity was reportedly significantly higher in malignant thyroid tumors than in benign nodules.

Treatment of any kind had been given to no patient before thyroid surgery. There are many counts of this clone. Its specificity is not known. The conserved closing phenylalanine or tryptophan is absent in this CDR3, likely reflecting a read error. Germline V lookup: CDR1 LGHDT, CDR2 YNNKEL (reference sequence). The CDR3 extends over 14 amino acids. Trimming left V 2 bases short and J 2 bases short, with 9 bases between. Original handling: The study built a papillary thyroid cancer distant-metastasis classifier from CDR3 differences across clinicopathological groups. With MiXCR, TCRdb reprocessed the PCR reads. TCRdb's processing, not the study's, gives the V and J calls here. Seen here are 15,000 to 20,000 clones, roughly a third observed once, and the top ten hold 9.5% to 11%.

This receptor was identified in a male donor with papillary thyroid cancer or a benign thyroid nodule (not recorded which). Some clones in this sample may be carry-over from other donors' samples. The sequenced sample consisted of tumor tissue. The chain couples TRBV3-1 to TRBJ1-1; D unclear. The CDR3: CASSQRPGNTEAFL. The CDR3 nucleotides read TGTGCCAGCAGCCAACGACCCGGAAACACTGAAGCTTTCCTT.